These T cell receptor beta chains were read from a single sample in a study of radiotherapy plus CTLA-4 blockade in lung cancer. Libraries were prepared by immunoSEQ multiplex PCR; TCRdb keeps only in-frame clonotypes and omits some of them. The sample shows approximately 77,000 clones, approximately 80% of them seen only once. Sequencing used peripheral blood, obtained from a patient treated with radiotherapy plus ipilimumab. The receptors derive from a human donor with non-small cell lung cancer who had stable disease on radiotherapy plus ipilimumab. Each CDR3 is given with its conserved first and last residue. A D gene is named only where the DNA matches it firmly. A row's size may be missing; if present it is once, few, many or a size class.

TRBV7-9,16,TRBJ2-1,NA,TRBD1,TGTGCCAGCAGCTCTACTGGGGGGACAGGGGGCAATGAGCAGTTCTTC,CASSSTGGTGGNEQFF
TRBV25-1,14,TRBJ2-4,NA,NA,TGTGCCAGCAGTGGATTATCGAGACAAAACATTCAGTACTTC,CASSGLSRQNIQYF
TRBV19,14,TRBJ1-5,NA,NA,TGTGCCAGTAGGTGGAAATTTAGCAATCAGCCCCAGCATTTT,CASRWKFSNQPQHF
TRBV11-3,16,TRBJ2-2,NA,NA,TGTGCCAGCAGCTTAGTTTGGCAGCCGAACACCGGGGAGCTGTTTTTT,CASSLVWQPNTGELFF
TRBV5-5,15,TRBJ2-5,NA,NA,TGTGCCAGCACCTCCGGGCCAGGCCCTCAAGAGACCCAGTACTTC,CASTSGPGPQETQYF
TRBV28,16,TRBJ1-1,NA,NA,TGTGCCAGCAGTACGGACAGCTATTCCATGAACACTGAAGCTTTCTTT,CASSTDSYSMNTEAFF
TRBV30,13,TRBJ1-1,NA,NA,TGTGCCTGGAGTGTTCCAGGGGTTGCTGAAGCTTTCTTT,CAWSVPGVAEAFF
TRBV11-2,12,TRBJ2-7,NA,NA,TGTGCCAGCAGTGCCGGGGGCTACGAGCAGTACTTC,CASSAGGYEQYF
TRBV2,13,TRBJ2-3,NA,NA,TGTGCCAGCAGTGCGGGACTTGGAGATACGCAGTATTTT,CASSAGLGDTQYF
TRBV6-7,17,TRBJ2-6,NA,TRBD1,TGTGCCAGCGGGACAGGGGGTCGTGTGTCAGGGGCCAACGTCCTGACTTTC,CASGTGGRVSGANVLTF
TRBV7-9,13,TRBJ2-5,NA,NA,TGTGCCAGAGAGCTAGGTCGTGGCGAGACCCAGTACTTC,CARELGRGETQYF
TRBV13,15,TRBJ2-7,NA,TRBD1,TGTGCCAGCAGCTCATCGTACAGGGGAAGCTACGAGCAGTACTTC,CASSSSYRGSYEQYF
TRBV29-1,12,TRBJ2-1,NA,NA,TGCAGCGTTGAAGATGGGTCGACAGAGCAGTTCTTC,CSVEDGSTEQFF
TRBV11-2,15,TRBJ1-4,NA,NA,TGTGCCAGCAGCCTAGGGCCTTCAACTAATGAAAAACTGTTTTTT,CASSLGPSTNEKLFF
TRBV5-1,14,TRBJ1-1,few,NA,TGCGCCAGCACCCTAGATGGGGGAGGCACTGAAGCTTTCTTT,CASTLDGGGTEAFF
TRBV5-4,15,TRBJ2-2,NA,NA,TGTGCCAGCAGCCGGCTGGGGGCTAACACCGGGGAGCTGTTTTTT,CASSRLGANTGELFF
TRBV27,13,TRBJ1-2,NA,NA,TGTGCCAGCAGTTTAGGACAGAACTATGGCTACACCTTC,CASSLGQNYGYTF
TRBV9,13,TRBJ2-7,NA,TRBD1,TGTGCCAGCAGCGTAGGAGGGGGCACCGAGCAGTACTTC,CASSVGGGTEQYF
TRBV7-2,15,TRBJ1-4,NA,NA,TGTGCCAGCAGCTTAGGTGCCGGGGTGGGTGAAAAACTGTTTTTT,CASSLGAGVGEKLFF